This passage covers 21 T cell receptor beta chains from one sample sequenced in a study of blood T cell repertoires in COVID-19. Profiled with immunoSEQ multiplex PCR; TCRdb holds only in-frame clones, not every one. The table lists approximately 330,000 clones, just over 85% of them singletons. Material for sequencing was PBMCs or T cells enriched from blood (not recorded which). The receptors come from a woman in her 40s with acute COVID-19.

The genes are TRBV27 and TRBJ2-7; 8 nucleotides line up with TRBD1. Germline trimming cut 6 bases from V and 4 bases from J; bases unmatched to any gene: 11. The CDR3 has 15 residues. Looked up from germline, CDR1 is MNHEY and CDR2 is SMNVEV (reference sequence). For the CDR3, the DNA is TGTGCCAGCAGCCGATCCGGGACAGGTGGTTACGAGCAGTACTTC. Translation: CASSRSGTGGYEQYF.

The V and J genes are TRBV5-1 and TRBJ2-3; D unresolved. Germline lookup yields CDR1 SGHRS and CDR2 YFSETQ. CDR3 length equals 14 residues. V lost 0 bases, J lost 2 bases, and 7 bases lay in between. The CDR3 bases are TGCGCCAGCAGCTTGGCTCGTTCCACAGATACGCAGTATTTT. Translation gives CASSLARSTDTQYF.

This clone turned up a few times. The J gene is TRBJ1-2, the V gene TRBV28; no clear D. The CDR3 contains 14 residues. V was shortened by 4 bases and J by 8 bases, with 17 bases between the two germline ends. Germline V gene sequence: CDR1 MDHEN, CDR2 SYDVKM. The CDR3 sequence is CASSSQLSVEGYTF. CDR3 DNA: TGTGCCAGCAGTTCGCAACTGTCGGTGGAGGGCTACACCTTC.

Worth noting for this clone: The identical CDR3 is also encoded by other nucleotide sequences in the sample. The CDR3 loop is CASSETANYGYTF. CDR3 sequence (DNA): TGCGCCAGCAGCGAGACAGCTAACTATGGCTACACCTTC. J is TRBJ1-2 and V is TRBV5-1; tentative D call: TRBD1 (5 bases). The V and J ends lost 4 bases and 0 bases respectively, with 7 bases between them. CDR1 SGHRS and CDR2 YFSETQ come from the germline V gene. The CDR3 extends over 13 amino acids.

V usage is TRBV27 and J usage is TRBJ1-2, with 9 bases fitting TRBD1. Per germline, CDR1 MNHEY and CDR2 SMNVEV (reference sequence). Trimming at V came to 2 bases and at J to 2 bases, leaving 0 bases not matched to a gene. This CDR3 is built from 14 residues. This chain's CDR3 is CASSLGTGNYGYTF. The CDR3 nucleotides read TGTGCCAGCAGTTTAGGGACAGGGAACTATGGCTACACCTTC.

This clone was seen a single time. CDR3 coding DNA: TGTGCCAGCAGTTCCCCCGGGGGGGGTAAATACAATGAGCAGTTCTTC. Translated: CASSSPGGGKYNEQFF. V usage is TRBV6-5 and J usage is TRBJ2-1; TRBD2 aligns across 8 bases. The CDR3 has 16 amino acids. CDR1 and CDR2 from the germline V gene are MNHEY and SVGAGI. With V trimmed by 4 bases and J by 4 bases, 9 bases remained unmatched.

J is TRBJ1-3 and V is TRBV10-2; the match to TRBD1 covers 8 bases. This CDR3 has 16 amino acids. J was trimmed by 2 bases and V by 6 bases; bases with no gene match: 9. CDR1 and CDR2 (germline): WSHSY, SAAADI. The CDR3 DNA reads TGCGCCAGCAGGGATACGACAGGGGCCACTGGAAACACCATATATTTT. Translating it yields CASRDTTGATGNTIYF.

The rearrangement uses TRBV6-2 or TRBV6-3 and TRBJ2-4; 10 bases align to TRBD1. V lost 6 bases to trimming and J lost 14 bases; unmatched junction nucleotides: 10. This CDR3 has 13 residues. Germline V lookup: CDR1 MNHEY, CDR2 SVGEGT. DNA for the CDR3: TGTGCCAGCAGCCTCCGGGACAGGGGAAGCGAGTACTTC. Amino acid sequence: CASSLRDRGSEYF.

The chain recombines TRBV3-1 (or the pseudogene TRBV3-2) with TRBJ1-6; D unclear. V was clipped by 1 base and J by 7 bases, with 11 bases between them. Germline lookup yields CDR1 LGHDT and CDR2 YNNKEL (reference sequence). The CDR3 has 15 amino acids. The CDR3 sequence is CASSQGGKPNSPLHF. CDR3 nucleotide sequence: TGTGCCAGCAGCCAAGGTGGTAAGCCGAATTCACCCCTCCACTTT.

A few counts support this clone. The chain recombines TRBV12-3 or TRBV12-4 with TRBJ1-2; 7 bases align to TRBD1. The CDR3 is made up of 13 amino acids. Trimming removed 5 bases from V and 8 bases from J; junction bases left unmatched: 8. The CDR3 DNA reads as TGTGCCAGCAGTCCAAGCCGACAGGGAGGCTACACCTTC. It specifies CASSPSRQGGYTF.

The gene calls are TRBV10-3 and TRBJ2-7; TRBD2 matches 9 bases. After removal of 10 bases from V and 2 bases from J, the junction contained 12 bases not matched to a gene. CDR1 ENHRY and CDR2 SYGVKD come from the germline V gene. CDR3 length: 15 amino acids. The CDR3 protein is CATTRGSGGPYEQYF. The CDR3 DNA follows: TGTGCCACCACAAGGGGTAGCGGGGGACCCTACGAGCAGTACTTC.

V usage is TRBV28 and J usage is TRBJ2-7; D may be TRBD2 (7 bases). There are 17 residues in the CDR3. Deletions cut 4 bases from V and 9 bases from J, with 28 bases between. CDR1 is MDHEN and CDR2 is SYDVKM in the germline V gene. In nucleotides, the CDR3 is TGTGCCAGCAGTTCGCCAGGGGAGGGACCTCGAGGGAGGTGGCAGTACTTC. Amino acid sequence: CASSSPGEGPRGRWQYF.

The chain combines TRBV21-1 with TRBJ2-7; the D call TRBD2 from the table was never checked on the DNA. TRBV21-1 corresponds to a pseudogene. The CDR3 runs to 16 residues. The CDR3 sequence is CASSKVSCSGGYEQYF. In DNA, the CDR3 is TGTGCCAGCAGCAAAGTGTCATGTAGCGGGGGCTACGAGCAGTACTTC.

This clone has just a few counts. J is TRBJ1-2 and V is TRBV6-5, with D tentatively TRBD1 (6 bases). Germline CDR1 MNHEY, CDR2 SVGAGI. This CDR3 region has 14 residues. The V end was cut by 2 bases, the J end by 7 bases, with 14 bases between. The DNA for the CDR3 is TGTGCCAGCAGTTACGTGGGGGCGTATAGTGGCTACACCTTC. Translating gives CASSYVGAYSGYTF.

The chain recombines TRBV2 with TRBJ1-6, with 12 bases fitting TRBD1. Germline V CDR1 and CDR2: SNHLY, FYNNEI. The CDR3 extends over 15 amino acids. With 2 bases clipped from V and 10 bases from J, the junction kept 3 bases outside the gene matches. The DNA for the CDR3 is TGTGCCAGCAGTGAACTGGGACAGGGGGCATCACCCCTCCACTTT. The encoded protein is CASSELGQGASPLHF.

This sequence joins TRBV7-9 and TRBJ2-7; D not resolved. The CDR3 has 13 amino acids. V lost 5 bases, J lost 2 bases, and 10 bases lay in between. Germline CDR1 reads SEHNR; CDR2 reads FQNEAQ (reference sequence). CDR3: CASSPRQAYEQYF. For the CDR3, the DNA is TGTGCCAGCAGCCCCCGTCAGGCCTACGAGCAGTACTTC.

In DNA, the CDR3 is TGTGCCACCAGTTCTGGCAGGCTCTCTGGGGCCAACGTCCTGACTTTC. Its protein product is CATSSGRLSGANVLTF. V is TRBV24-1 and J is TRBJ2-6; no reliable D call. The CDR3 consists of 16 residues. V lost 6 bases and J lost 0, with 11 bases in between. CDR1 is KGHDR, CDR2 SFDVKD, per germline.

V gene TRBV11-2 combines with J gene TRBJ2-7, with D hard to call. Germline V gene sequence: CDR1 SGHAT, CDR2 FQNNGV. With 1 base removed from V and 7 bases from J, the gap between germline ends came to 14 bases. This CDR3 is built from 14 residues. The CDR3 protein is CASSLVGSASEQYF. CDR3 DNA: TGTGCCAGCAGCTTAGTTGGCTCCGCTTCGGAGCAGTACTTC.

There are a few counts of this clone. The CDR3 DNA reads as TGTGCCAGCAGCGACGGGACTTACAATCAGCCCCAGCATTTT. Its translation is CASSDGTYNQPQHF. The chain joins TRBV9 to TRBJ1-5; tentatively, D is TRBD1 (5 bases). V was trimmed by 3 bases and J by 3 bases, leaving 10 bases between them. CDR1 and CDR2 (germline): SGDLS, YYNGEE. There are 14 residues in the CDR3.

The count of this clone is one. This rearrangement joins TRBV6-5 to TRBJ2-2; D remains unclear. CDR3 size: 16 residues. With 4 bases removed from V and 6 bases from J, the gap between germline ends came to 18 bases. Germline assignment: CDR1 MNHEY and CDR2 SVGAGI. CDR3 DNA sequence: TGTGCCAGCAGTTTACCCCCCCTAGAATTCCCCGGGGAGCTGTTTTTT. Residues: CASSLPPLEFPGELFF.

This chain joins TRBV7-9 and TRBJ1-2; D possibly corresponds to TRBD1 (5 bases). V was cut by 2 bases and J by 2 bases, with 12 bases left in between. The CDR3 consists of 15 residues. Germline CDR1 and CDR2: SEHNR and FQNEAQ (reference sequence). This CDR3 is CASSLQGGPNYGYTF. DNA of the CDR3: TGTGCCAGCAGCTTACAGGGAGGGCCGAACTATGGCTACACCTTC.